The 10 T cell receptor beta chains in this list originate from one sample, sequenced in a study of blood T cell repertoires in COVID-19. The protocol was immunoSEQ multiplex PCR, while the TCRdb copy is restricted to in-frame clones and leaves out a portion. The repertoire holds under 300,000 clones, with about 82% as singletons. Input material: peripheral blood. The receptors were sampled from a man of 80 years or more with acute or convalescent COVID-19.

This rearrangement joins TRBV6-7 to TRBJ1-5; 7 bases map to TRBD1. TRBV6-7 is designated an ORF whose function remains uncertain. This CDR3 region has 16 residues. Trimming removed 5 bases from V and 5 bases from J; junction bases left unmatched: 12. The CDR3 spells CASSRLRQGVDQPQHF. The DNA for the CDR3 is TGTGCCAGCAGTCGACTTAGGCAGGGGGTCGATCAGCCCCAGCATTTT.

The chain employs TRBV27 and TRBJ2-1; weak D call: TRBD2 (5 bases). The CDR3 has 15 amino acids. The V gene lost 7 bases and the J gene lost 0 bases, with 13 bases spanning the gap. Germline CDR1 is MNHEY and CDR2 is SMNVEV (reference sequence). The CDR3 DNA follows: TGTGCCAGCAACGCGGGCCCTGGCTCCTACAATGAGCAGTTCTTC. As protein: CASNAGPGSYNEQFF.

This clone is a singleton in its sample. The gene calls are TRBV4-3 and TRBJ2-2; TRBD1 is a possible D gene (5 bases). CDR1 and CDR2 from the germline V gene are LGHNA and YSLEER. Trimming removed 2 bases from V and 8 bases from J, with 9 bases in between. This CDR3 spans 13 amino acids. The CDR3 sequence is CASSQLTGGELFF. The CDR3 DNA is TGCGCCAGCAGCCAACTCACAGGAGGGGAGCTGTTTTTT.

This clone was seen just once. The chain uses TRBV28 and TRBJ2-1; 9 bases are shared with TRBD2. CDR1 MDHEN and CDR2 SYDVKM come from the germline V gene. The V segment lost 6 bases and the J segment 5 bases; nucleotides outside the gene matches: 11. CDR3 length: 16 amino acids. The CDR3 spells CASSLPGLARDNEQFF. The CDR3 DNA follows: TGTGCCAGCAGCCTTCCGGGACTAGCCAGGGACAATGAGCAGTTCTTC.

The chain uses TRBV5-1 and TRBJ1-2, with 8 bases that match TRBD1. V gave up 5 bases and J gave up 2 bases; unmatched junction bases: 2. This CDR3 region has 13 residues. Germline CDR1 and CDR2: SGHRS and YFSETQ. The CDR3: CASSDRGNYGYTF. CDR3 DNA: TGCGCCAGCAGTGACAGGGGAAACTATGGCTACACCTTC.

This clone came up once. Its ends do not fully match the called genes, so a read error is possible. The chain joins TRBV19 to TRBJ1-1, with D unresolved. This CDR3 comprises 19 residues. The germline gives CDR1 LNHDA, CDR2 SQIVND (reference sequence). Here the CDR3 reads CVSSQTVGRRSDLNTEAFF. In nucleotides, the CDR3 is TGTGTCAGTAGTCAAACGGTTGGCAGAAGGAGCGACCTGAACACTGAAGCTTTCTTT.

Only a few counts were recorded for this clone. The CDR3 protein is CASSQSLLNNEKLFF. The CDR3 nucleotides are TGTGCCAGCAGCCAAAGCCTCCTCAATAATGAAAAACTGTTTTTT. The chain joins TRBV3-1 (or the pseudogene TRBV3-2) to TRBJ1-4, with D unclear. Germline CDR1 and CDR2: LGHDT and YNNKEL (reference sequence). V was trimmed by 2 bases and J by 4 bases, leaving 11 bases between them. CDR3 size: 15 residues.

The rearrangement links TRBV19 to TRBJ1-3; 8 bases are shared with TRBD1. The CDR3 spans 16 residues. Germline assignment: CDR1 LNHDA and CDR2 SQIVND (reference sequence). With 7 bases clipped from V and 3 bases from J, the junction kept 11 bases outside the gene matches. Here the CDR3 DNA reads TGTGCCAGTACTTCTAGACAGGGGCTCGGTGGAAACACCATATATTTT. It yields the protein CASTSRQGLGGNTIYF. The variable domain in full, completed from reference TRBV19 and TRBJ1-3, reads DGGITQSPKYLFRKEGQNVTLSCEQNLNHDAMYWYRQDPGQGLRLIYYSQIVNDFQKGDIAEGYSVSREKKESFPLTVTSAQKNPTAFYLCASTSRQGLGGNTIYFGEGSWLTVV.

This clone appeared a few times. The chain is built from TRBV28 and TRBJ1-6; D might be TRBD1 (5 bases). The V gene lost 5 bases and the J gene lost 8 bases, with 7 bases spanning the gap. CDR3 length equals 12 residues. Germline CDR1 MDHEN, CDR2 SYDVKM. CDR3 nucleotide sequence: TGTGCCAGCAGTGGGGACTATTCACCCCTCCACTTT. Protein product: CASSGDYSPLHF. Supplemented by reference TRBV28 and TRBJ1-6, the full variable domain reads DVKVTQSSRYLVKRTGEKVFLECVQDMDHENMFWYRQDPGLGLRLIYFSYDVKMKEKGDIPEGYSVSREKKERFSLILESASTNQTSMYLCASSGDYSPLHFGNGTRLTVT.

The chain couples TRBV12-3 or TRBV12-4 to TRBJ1-2; possible D gene TRBD1, 6 bases. The CDR3 covers 13 residues. V lost 5 bases and J lost 8, with 15 bases in between. CDR3: CASSGGQLRGYTF. The CDR3, as DNA: TGTGCCAGCAGTGGTGGACAGTTGAGGGGCTACACCTTC.